At least ten counts were recorded for the clone carrying this T cell receptor (beta chain). The antigen remains undetermined. The data derive from a study of T cell repertoires in cytomegalovirus infection. As for the study in general: Based on public TCR beta signatures, there were indications of CMV infection and of a matching HLA type. The study's findings and limits: The study identified carriers of CMV plus the relevant HLA from cumulative public TCR beta family frequency.

This CDR3 contains 15 residues. Germline values: CDR1 SGHTA, CDR2 FQGNSA. V lost 1 base to trimming and J lost 6 bases; unmatched junction nucleotides: 6. TCRdb ran MiXCR on the reads and lists one entry per CDR3 protein. This table has around 740,000 distinct CDR3 sequences, less than 40% appearing once. The sample comprised PBMCs. The chain couples TRBV7-2 to TRBJ2-3, with 8 bases fitting TRBD2. This clonotype originated in a human donor in good health (CMV status not recorded). Some clones in this sample may be carry-over from other donors' samples. The CDR3 loop reads CASSLDGGAVDTQYF. The CDR3 nucleotides read TGTGCCAGCAGCTTAGACGGGGGGGCCGTGGATACGCAGTATTTT. The full variable domain, completed using reference TRBV7-2 and TRBJ2-3, is GAGVSQSPSNKVTEKGKDVELRCDPISGHTALYWYRQSLGQGLEFLIYFQGNSAPDKSGLPSDRFSAERTGGSVSTLTIQRTQQEDSAVYLCASSLDGGAVDTQYFGPGTRLTVL.